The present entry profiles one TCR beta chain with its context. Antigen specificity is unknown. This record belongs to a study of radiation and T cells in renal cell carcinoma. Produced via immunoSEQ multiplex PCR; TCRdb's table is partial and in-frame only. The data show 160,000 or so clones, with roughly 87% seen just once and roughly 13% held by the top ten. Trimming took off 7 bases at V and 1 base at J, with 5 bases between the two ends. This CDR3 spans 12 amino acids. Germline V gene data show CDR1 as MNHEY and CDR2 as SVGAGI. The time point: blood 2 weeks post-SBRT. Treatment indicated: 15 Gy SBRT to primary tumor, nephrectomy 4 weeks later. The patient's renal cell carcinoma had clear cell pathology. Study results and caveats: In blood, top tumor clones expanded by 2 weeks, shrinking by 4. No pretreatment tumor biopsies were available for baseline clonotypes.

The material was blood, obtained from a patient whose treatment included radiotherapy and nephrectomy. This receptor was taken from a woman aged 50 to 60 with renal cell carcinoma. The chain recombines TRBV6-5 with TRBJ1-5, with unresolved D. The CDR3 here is CASTRSNQPQHF. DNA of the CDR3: TGTGCCAGCACCCGGAGCAATCAGCCCCAGCATTTT.